The present entry profiles one TCR beta chain with its context. Its antigen is not identified. This sample was taken from a study of cytomegalovirus exposure and HLA in healthy donors. Study-level background: Among the 300 to 500 donors who were genotyped, 81% fell in the genetic ancestry cluster that is associated with self-reported Caucasian donors.

Findings and limits, study-wide: Being indistinguishable, some V segments were excluded, TRBV6-2 and TRBV6-3 among them. Sequence variants that were highly shared formed a cluster that was likely a sequencing artifact.

The PCR ran on 60 Vbeta and 13 Jbeta primers. Sequencing used immunoSEQ multiplex PCR; TCRdb keeps in-frame clones, though not all of them. The data show about 190,000 clones, 79% seen once. Germline CDR1 and CDR2: LNHDA and SQIVND (reference sequence). The CDR3 consists of 19 residues. The ends lost 3 bases at V and 0 bases at J; junction bases unmatched: 11. This sequence was found in a woman between 18 and 29 years old in good health and CMV-seronegative. This chain joins TRBV19 and TRBJ1-3, with TRBD1 matching 10 bases. The specimen was PBMCs. Here the CDR3 reads CASSIGTGVYLVSGNTIYF. Written as DNA, the CDR3 is TGTGCCAGTAGTATCGGGACAGGGGTCTACCTCGTCTCTGGAAACACCATATATTTT.